This TCR beta chain was profiled in a study of T cell responses to AZD1222 COVID-19 vaccine. The assay was immunoSEQ multiplex PCR, and TCRdb's table has in-frame clones only and misses some. The sample holds some 180,000 clones; roughly 91% are singletons and the top ten take 0.8% to 1.3%. The sequences come from peripheral blood, collected 28 days after the second dose of the MenACWY control vaccine. This clonotype was sampled from an adult who received the MenACWY meningococcal vaccine as a control.

The CDR3 loop is CASSYSTRPEHYTF. The CDR3 DNA is TGTGCCAGCAGTTACTCGACTAGGCCAGAACACTACACCTTC. The chain uses TRBV6-5 and TRBJ1-2; the D is unclear. Trimming took 0 bases from V and 10 from J, leaving 15 bases between them. The CDR3 has 14 residues. Looked up from germline, CDR1 is MNHEY and CDR2 is SVGAGI.